This T cell receptor (beta chain) was sequenced during a study of post-analysis software for immune sequencing data. About the research overall: Both relapsing-remitting and secondary progressive multiple sclerosis featured among the disease courses, as did progressive-relapsing multiple sclerosis.

General study findings and limits: Patients had higher frequencies than controls of roughly 5 TRBV segments, including TRBV5-6, TRBV5-1 and TRBV20-1.

Presence of unique molecular identifiers characterized the TCR beta cDNA libraries. TCRdb re-called the PCR reads with MiXCR, one entry per CDR3 protein. The sample carries about 570,000 distinct CDR3 sequences, about a third recorded once. Notes on this clonotype: The antigen remains unidentified.

Germline V gene lookup returns CDR1 SGHAT and CDR2 FQNNGV. Germline trimming cut 5 bases from V and 3 bases from J; bases unmatched to any gene: 8. This CDR3 has 15 amino acids. Sequencing was carried out using blood. The rearrangement joins TRBV11-2 to TRBJ2-7; 9 bases line up with TRBD1. This clonotype was obtained from a girl younger than 18 with multiple sclerosis. CDR3 in amino acids: CASSATGQGRYEQYF. The CDR3 DNA reads TGTGCCAGCAGCGCCACGGGACAGGGCCGCTACGAGCAGTACTTC. Filled out from reference TRBV11-2 and TRBJ2-7, the complete variable domain reads EAGVAQSPRYKIIEKRQSVAFWCNPISGHATLYWYQQILGQGPKLLIQFQNNGVVDDSQLPKDRFSAERLKGVDSTLKIQPAKLEDSAVYLCASSATGQGRYEQYFGPGTRLTVT.